This T cell receptor beta chain was found in a study of cytomegalovirus exposure and HLA in healthy donors. The germline gives CDR1 SGDLS, CDR2 YYNGEE. J lost 3 bases, V lost 4 bases, and 10 bases had no gene match. The CDR3 consists of 15 residues. PCR employed 60 Vbeta and 13 Jbeta primers. Measured with immunoSEQ multiplex PCR; TCRdb has only the in-frame clones, and not every one. Among 240,000 or so clones, about 80% were seen once, and the ten largest hold approximately 8.4%. The source is an older woman in good health and CMV-seropositive. The sequenced sample consisted of PBMCs. The gene calls are TRBV9 and TRBJ2-7, with 7 bases fitting TRBD1. CDR3 residues: CASSPGQRILYEQYF. The CDR3 nucleotides are TGTGCCAGCAGCCCGGGACAGAGGATCCTCTACGAGCAGTACTTC.